This TCR beta chain was sequenced during a study of blood T cell repertoires in COVID-19. The assay was immunoSEQ multiplex PCR, and TCRdb's table has in-frame clones only and misses some. Here the sample spans around 300,000 clones, more than 80% being singletons. This sequence was found in a woman between 18 and 29 years old who had recovered from COVID-19. Material for sequencing was PBMCs or T cells enriched from blood (not recorded which).

CDR3 bases: TGTGCCACCCGCGCCGGGACAGTGAACACTGAAGCTTTCTTT. Translated, it gives CATRAGTVNTEAFF. V gene TRBV2 combines with J gene TRBJ1-1, with 7 bases matching TRBD1. The CDR3 covers 14 residues. V shed 10 bases and J 0 bases; nucleotides not matched to a gene: 8. Germline assignment: CDR1 SNHLY and CDR2 FYNNEI.